This T cell receptor beta chain was recorded in a study of blood T cell repertoires in COVID-19. Across the study: The United States, Italy and Spain provided the acute and convalescent COVID-19 samples. T cells, B-cell-depleted T cells, or PBMCs supplied cDNA or gDNA.

As handled by the study authors: Nucleated cell number was recorded as an estimate derived from reference gene primer amplification. TCRdb keeps only in-frame clones here, not all; method: immunoSEQ multiplex PCR. That table gives V, J and clone size, and the DNA gave D and trimming. The data contain some 15,000 clones, about four fifths of them singletons. This CDR3 is 15 amino acids long. Germline values: CDR1 LGHNT, CDR2 FRNRAP. V gave up 3 bases and J gave up 1 base; unmatched junction bases: 5. Sequenced input: peripheral blood. The TCR originated in a man in his sixties with acute or convalescent COVID-19. The chain carries TRBV12-5 and TRBJ2-7, with 8 nucleotides matching TRBD1. CDR3 residues: CASGFTRDRSYEQYF. CDR3 nucleotide sequence: TGTGCTAGTGGTTTCACTAGGGACAGGTCCTACGAGCAGTACTTC.